Below, 23 T cell receptor beta chains from the same sample are listed, as sequenced in a study of blood T cell repertoires in COVID-19. Repertoires were generated with immunoSEQ multiplex PCR, while TCRdb's copy carries only in-frame clones and drops some. The sample yields about 280,000 clones, roughly 89% seen once. Sequenced: PBMCs or T cells enriched from blood (not recorded which). Receptors originate from a woman aged 55-70 years who had recovered from COVID-19.

This clone was recorded once. The V call is TRBV28, the J call TRBJ2-2, with D unclear. Trimming took off 6 bases at V and 4 bases at J, with 12 bases between the two ends. CDR1 MDHEN and CDR2 SYDVKM come from the germline V gene. The CDR3 sequence is 14 residues long. The CDR3 loop is CASRPSFSTGELFF. The CDR3 bases are TGTGCCAGCAGGCCTAGTTTTAGCACCGGGGAGCTGTTTTTT.

In this sample, this clone turned up once. The CDR3 region is CASSLEASSYEQYF. CDR3 DNA sequence: TGTGCCAGCAGCTTAGAGGCTAGCTCCTACGAGCAGTACTTC. J is TRBJ2-7 and V is TRBV11-2; D is uncertain. The CDR3 covers 14 residues. Germline CDR1 and CDR2: SGHAT and FQNNGV. Trimming pared 0 bases from V and 0 bases from J, leaving 6 bases between.

This CDR3 is CSAWEGSNEQFF. The CDR3 DNA reads as TGCAGCGCGTGGGAGGGTAGTAATGAGCAGTTCTTC. The chain carries TRBV29-1 and TRBJ2-1; 7 nucleotides align to TRBD2. Germline V CDR1 and CDR2: SQVTM, ANQGSEA. The V segment lost 7 bases and the J segment 7 bases; nucleotides outside the gene matches: 7. This CDR3 has 12 residues.

The chain couples TRBV27 to TRBJ1-6; a possible D gene is TRBD1 (6 bases). Germline CDR1 reads MNHEY; CDR2 reads SMNVEV (reference sequence). This CDR3 has 13 amino acids. V dropped 7 bases and J dropped 3 bases, with 7 bases sitting between them. The CDR3 reads CASKDSYNSPLHF. The CDR3 DNA sequence: TGTGCCAGCAAGGACAGCTATAATTCACCCCTCCACTTT.

This chain uses TRBV14 with TRBJ2-2; a weak D match, TRBD2 (5 bases). The CDR3 length is 16 residues. Between the trimmed V and J ends, which lost 0 bases and 7 bases, there was a span of 15 bases. From germline, CDR1 is SGHDN and CDR2 FVKESK. The CDR3: CASSQEYPAAGGELFF. The DNA for the CDR3 is TGTGCCAGCAGCCAAGAGTATCCGGCGGCGGGCGGGGAGCTGTTTTTT.

The chain combines TRBV6-5 with TRBJ2-7, with a weak D call TRBD1 (6 bases). Trimming took 6 bases from V and 0 from J, leaving 9 bases between them. In germline, CDR1 is MNHEY, CDR2 SVGAGI. This CDR3 is built from 13 residues. Here the CDR3 DNA reads TGTGCCAGCAGGGGGGACAACTCCTACGAGCAGTACTTC. Protein product: CASRGDNSYEQYF.

The chain joins TRBV7-8 to TRBJ2-1, with D tentatively TRBD2 (6 bases). There are 15 residues in the CDR3. Between the trimmed V and J ends, which lost 0 bases and 4 bases, there was a span of 10 bases. Germline V gene data show CDR1 as SGHVS and CDR2 as FQNEAQ. Written as DNA, the CDR3 is TGTGCCAGCAGCTTAGCGGAGGGCTTATACAATGAGCAGTTCTTC. This gives the protein CASSLAEGLYNEQFF.

To note about this clone: The same CDR3 also results from other DNA sequences found in this sample. The J gene is TRBJ1-1, the V gene TRBV5-1; possible D gene TRBD1, 5 bases. CDR1 and CDR2 from the germline V gene are SGHRS and YFSETQ. V shed 7 bases and J shed 3 bases, with 10 bases lying between them. CDR3 length: 12 amino acids. The CDR3, as DNA: TGCGCCAGCTCCTGGGGGGACACTGAAGCTTTCTTT. Amino acids: CASSWGDTEAFF. The entire variable domain, with the rest obtained from reference TRBV5-1 and TRBJ1-1, is as follows: KAGVTQTPRYLIKTRGQQVTLSCSPISGHRSVSWYQQTPGQGLQFLFEYFSETQRNKGNFPGRFSGRQFSNSRSEMNVSTLELGDSALYLCASSWGDTEAFFGQGTRLTVV.

The chain links TRBV5-1 to TRBJ1-4; 8 nucleotides align to TRBD1. The V gene end was trimmed by 0 bases and the J gene end by 3 bases; junction bases not matched to a gene: 13. The germline gives CDR1 SGHRS, CDR2 YFSETQ. The CDR3 runs 19 residues. CDR3 DNA sequence: TGCGCCAGCAGCTTGGGGTCAGGGGGCGTCGAACTAGCTAATGAAAAACTGTTTTTT. Translated, it gives CASSLGSGGVELANEKLFF. Drawing the rest from reference TRBV5-1 and TRBJ1-4, the complete variable domain is KAGVTQTPRYLIKTRGQQVTLSCSPISGHRSVSWYQQTPGQGLQFLFEYFSETQRNKGNFPGRFSGRQFSNSRSEMNVSTLELGDSALYLCASSLGSGGVELANEKLFFGSGTQLSVL.

In DNA, the CDR3 is TGTGCCAGTAGTATAGTTGGAGGTTTTCAGCCCCAGCATTTT. Translated: CASSIVGGFQPQHF. V is TRBV19 and J is TRBJ1-5; D unclear. Germline values: CDR1 LNHDA, CDR2 SQIVND (reference sequence). Trimming shortened V by 1 base and J by 6 bases, and 10 bases separated the two germline ends. This CDR3 contains 14 residues.

The CDR3 bases are TGCAGCGTCAGTAGCGGAGGGGACTACGAGCAGTACTTC. Translating gives CSVSSGGDYEQYF. V and J are TRBV29-1 and TRBJ2-7; possibly TRBD2 for D (6 bases). The CDR3 has 13 residues. Trimming shortened V by 6 bases and J by 3 bases, and 15 bases separated the two germline ends. Germline-derived CDR1 and CDR2 are SQVTM and ANQGSEA.

CDR3 sequence (DNA): TGTGCCTGGGAGCAGGGGGGAGGTCAGCCCCAGCATTTT. Translation: CAWEQGGGQPQHF. This chain connects TRBV30 to TRBJ1-5, with 7 bases identical to TRBD1. CDR3 length: 13 amino acids. The germline V gene has CDR1 GTSNPN and CDR2 SVGIG (reference sequence). V shed 5 bases, J shed 6 bases, and the junction held 7 bases outside the gene matches.

V gene TRBV24-1 combines with J gene TRBJ2-1; D is undetermined. The CDR3 has 16 amino acids. Trimming removed 2 bases at V and 3 bases at J, with 13 bases between. CDR1 KGHDR and CDR2 SFDVKD come from the germline V gene. The CDR3 protein is CATSDSRGSYYNEQFF. The CDR3 DNA sequence: TGTGCCACCAGTGATTCACGCGGATCTTACTACAATGAGCAGTTCTTC.

The chain joins TRBV5-1 to TRBJ2-2; a weak D match, TRBD1 (5 bases). This CDR3 is built from 16 residues. The germline V gene has CDR1 SGHRS and CDR2 YFSETQ. The V gene lost 4 bases and the J gene lost 6 bases, with 19 bases spanning the gap. CDR3 sequence reads: CASSPPEGVEPGELFF. Here the CDR3 DNA reads TGCGCCAGCAGCCCTCCGGAAGGGGTGGAGCCCGGGGAGCTGTTTTTT.

The chain is built from TRBV11-2 and TRBJ2-1; maybe TRBD2 (5 bases). The germline V and J ends were trimmed by 3 bases and 6 bases, with 12 bases remaining between them. Per germline, CDR1 SGHAT and CDR2 FQNNGV. There are 14 residues in the CDR3. The CDR3 coding sequence is TGTGCCAGCAGCTTTAGTCTAGCCCCCAATGAGCAGTTCTTC. Residues: CASSFSLAPNEQFF. The whole variable domain, filled in from reference TRBV11-2 and TRBJ2-1, reads EAGVAQSPRYKIIEKRQSVAFWCNPISGHATLYWYQQILGQGPKLLIQFQNNGVVDDSQLPKDRFSAERLKGVDSTLKIQPAKLEDSAVYLCASSFSLAPNEQFFGPGTRLTVL.

The V and J genes are TRBV5-4 and TRBJ2-7, with 7 bases that match TRBD1. V was clipped by 4 bases and J by 0 bases; unmatched bases: 7. Germline-derived CDR1 and CDR2 are SGHNT and YYREEE (reference sequence). CDR3 length: 15 amino acids. The CDR3 region is CASSDGTASSYEQYF. The CDR3 DNA sequence: TGTGCCAGCAGCGACGGGACAGCCAGCTCCTACGAGCAGTACTTC.

This clone was seen once. J is TRBJ1-6 and V is TRBV3-1 (or the pseudogene TRBV3-2), with 7 bases aligning to TRBD1. The V and J ends lost 1 base and 5 bases, in that order; junction bases with no gene match: 5. The CDR3 loop spans 16 amino acids. Germline assignment: CDR1 LGHDT and CDR2 YNNKEL (reference sequence). Here the CDR3 reads CASSQVPGQNNSPLHF. CDR3 sequence (DNA): TGTGCCAGCAGCCAAGTTCCGGGACAGAATAATTCACCCCTCCACTTT.

To note about this clone: One junction end disagrees with the germline gene, perhaps due to a read error. J is TRBJ2-2 and V is TRBV7-7; TRBD2 is a possible D gene (5 bases). The CDR3 length is 15 residues. Germline CDR1 SSHAT, CDR2 FNYEAQ (reference sequence). CDR3 amino acids: CASSPRGLAGGELFF. CDR3 sequence (DNA): TGTGCTAGCAGCCCACGCGGACTGGCGGGCGGGGAGCTGTTTTTT.

The chain combines TRBV2 with TRBJ1-6; 11 nucleotides match TRBD1. Per the germline V gene, CDR1 is SNHLY and CDR2 is FYNNEI. The trim removed 6 bases at V and 9 bases at J, leaving 7 bases unmatched. The CDR3 consists of 15 residues. This CDR3 reads CASRVGTGGGSPLHF. In nucleotides, the CDR3 is TGTGCCAGCAGAGTTGGGACAGGGGGGGGTTCACCCCTCCACTTT.

V gene TRBV12-3 or TRBV12-4 combines with J gene TRBJ2-1; D is possibly TRBD1 (6 bases). The CDR3 loop spans 13 amino acids. With 7 bases removed from V and 9 bases from J, the gap between germline ends came to 16 bases. The CDR3 DNA follows: TGTGCCAGCAACTTAATTACAGGGTCTGAGCAGTTCTTC. Protein sequence: CASNLITGSEQFF.

The V call is TRBV5-6, the J call TRBJ1-3; no definite D call. Germline CDR1 SGHDT, CDR2 YYEEEE. The CDR3 has 13 amino acids. V lost 0 bases and J 8 bases, leaving 9 bases between the germline ends. The CDR3 sequence is CASSLVGGDTIYF. CDR3 DNA sequence: TGTGCCAGCAGCTTGGTGGGCGGGGACACCATATATTTT.

V usage is TRBV3-1 (or the pseudogene TRBV3-2) and J usage is TRBJ1-2; TRBD1 agrees at 9 bases. Germline V gene data show CDR1 as LGHDT and CDR2 as YNNKEL (reference sequence). Trimming at V came to 1 base and at J to 8 bases, leaving 2 bases not matched to a gene. This CDR3 is 13 amino acids long. CDR3 in amino acids: CASSQGQGEGYTF. The DNA for the CDR3 is TGTGCCAGCAGCCAAGGACAGGGGGAAGGCTACACCTTC.

This clone appeared once. V and J are TRBV10-3 and TRBJ1-2, with 8 positions matching TRBD1. Per the germline V gene, CDR1 is ENHRY and CDR2 is SYGVKD. J gave up 6 bases and V 7 bases, and 7 bases lay outside the gene matches. The CDR3 sequence is 13 residues long. CDR3 in amino acids: CAINWSGGDGYTF. CDR3 nucleotide sequence: TGTGCCATCAATTGGTCAGGGGGCGATGGCTACACCTTC.